A single sample is the source of the 9 T cell receptor beta chains below, sequenced in a study of OX40 agonist ivuxolimab in advanced cancers. Libraries were prepared by immunoSEQ multiplex PCR; TCRdb keeps only in-frame clonotypes and omits some of them. The profile shows tens of thousands of clones, roughly 80% of them singletons. This material consisted of CD4+ or CD8+ T cells sorted from blood, taken in a trial of the OX40 agonist ivuxolimab. The receptors come from an adult with an advanced solid tumor such as melanoma, head and neck, liver or kidney cancer.

V gene TRBV10-3 combines with J gene TRBJ2-7; D might be TRBD1 (5 bases). CDR3 length: 13 residues. Trimming took off 7 bases at V and 5 bases at J, with 15 bases between the two ends. The germline V gene has CDR1 ENHRY and CDR2 SYGVKD. The CDR3 reads CAIMAGHIDEQYF. The CDR3 DNA reads as TGTGCCATCATGGCAGGGCATATAGACGAGCAGTACTTC.

The gene calls are TRBV7-2 and TRBJ2-7; TRBD2 agrees at 11 bases. This CDR3 is built from 15 residues. Germline V gene lookup returns CDR1 SGHTA and CDR2 FQGNSA. V lost 2 bases to trimming and J lost 6 bases; unmatched junction nucleotides: 6. The CDR3 sequence: CASSLRSGLAGEQYF. CDR3 nucleotide sequence: TGTGCCAGCAGCTTAAGGTCCGGACTAGCGGGCGAGCAGTACTTC.

By frequency in the sample, this clone is medium-sized. The CDR3 region is CASSREPGYEQFF. The CDR3 DNA reads as TGCGCCAGCAGCCGGGAACCGGGGTACGAGCAGTTCTTC. The chain combines TRBV5-1 with TRBJ2-1; D possibly corresponds to TRBD2 (5 bases). The CDR3 sequence is 13 residues long. Deletions cut 4 bases from V and 10 bases from J, with 15 bases between. The V gene's germline CDR1 is SGHRS and CDR2 YFSETQ.

The gene calls are TRBV7-2 and TRBJ2-3, with D perhaps matching TRBD2 (6 bases). From germline, CDR1 is SGHTA and CDR2 FQGNSA. The CDR3 extends over 15 amino acids. V gave up 2 bases and J gave up 2 bases, with 11 bases separating them. CDR3 sequence reads: CASSLRGSSTDTQYF. CDR3 nucleotide sequence: TGTGCCAGCAGCTTACGGGGGAGTTCCACAGATACGCAGTATTTT.

The V call is TRBV18, the J call TRBJ1-5, with D possibly matching TRBD1 (6 bases). V lost 2 bases and J lost 6, with 11 bases in between. The CDR3 extends over 14 amino acids. Germline V gene lookup returns CDR1 KGHSH and CDR2 LQKENI. The CDR3 DNA reads as TGTGCCAGCTCACCAGGGGGCGCGGGTCAGCCCCAGCATTTT. Residues: CASSPGGAGQPQHF.

V gene TRBV4-1 combines with J gene TRBJ2-7; either TRBD1 or TRBD2 may supply D (7 bases each). The ends were cut back, 8 bases at V and 7 bases at J, with 21 bases in the middle. The V gene's germline CDR1 is MGHRA and CDR2 YSYEKL. This CDR3 region has 14 residues. CDR3 region: CASSRYDREGEQYF. CDR3 DNA sequence: TGCGCCAGCTCTAGGTATGACAGGGAGGGGGAGCAGTACTTC.

The CDR3 loop is CASSLASLYNEQFF. The CDR3, as DNA: TGCGCCAGCAGCTTGGCCAGCCTCTACAATGAGCAGTTCTTC. The chain recombines TRBV5-1 with TRBJ2-1; unclear D gene. CDR3 length: 14 residues. The V gene's germline CDR1 is SGHRS and CDR2 YFSETQ. V was shortened by 0 bases and J by 3 bases, with 7 bases between the two germline ends.

J is TRBJ2-7 and V is TRBV11-3, with D perhaps TRBD2 (6 bases). The CDR3 spans 13 residues. CDR1 is SGHNT, CDR2 YENEEA, per germline. The germline V and J ends were trimmed by 2 bases and 7 bases, with 12 bases remaining between them. CDR3 residues: CASSLSGVEEQYF. The DNA for the CDR3 is TGTGCCAGCAGCTTATCGGGGGTGGAAGAGCAGTACTTC.

The rearrangement joins TRBV6-5 to TRBJ1-1; D unresolved. V lost 5 bases to trimming and J lost 1 base, with 11 bases between them. This CDR3 spans 14 amino acids. Per the germline V gene, CDR1 is MNHEY and CDR2 is SVGAGI. This CDR3 reads CASSPSGRNTEAFF. Written as DNA, the CDR3 is TGTGCCAGCAGTCCCTCGGGTCGGAACACTGAAGCTTTCTTT.